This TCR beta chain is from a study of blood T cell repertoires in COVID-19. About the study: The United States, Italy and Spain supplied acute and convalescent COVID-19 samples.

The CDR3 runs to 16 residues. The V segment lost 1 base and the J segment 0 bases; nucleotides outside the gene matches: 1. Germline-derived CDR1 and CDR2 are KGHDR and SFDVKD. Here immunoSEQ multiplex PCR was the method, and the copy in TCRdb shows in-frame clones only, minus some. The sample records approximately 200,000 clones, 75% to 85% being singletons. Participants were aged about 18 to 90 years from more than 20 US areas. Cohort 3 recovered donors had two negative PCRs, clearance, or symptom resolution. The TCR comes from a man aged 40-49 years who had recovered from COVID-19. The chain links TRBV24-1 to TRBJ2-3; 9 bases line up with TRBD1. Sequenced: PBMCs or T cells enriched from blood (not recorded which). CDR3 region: CATSDFGTGSTDTQYF. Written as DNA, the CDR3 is TGTGCCACCAGTGATTTCGGGACAGGGAGCACAGATACGCAGTATTTT.